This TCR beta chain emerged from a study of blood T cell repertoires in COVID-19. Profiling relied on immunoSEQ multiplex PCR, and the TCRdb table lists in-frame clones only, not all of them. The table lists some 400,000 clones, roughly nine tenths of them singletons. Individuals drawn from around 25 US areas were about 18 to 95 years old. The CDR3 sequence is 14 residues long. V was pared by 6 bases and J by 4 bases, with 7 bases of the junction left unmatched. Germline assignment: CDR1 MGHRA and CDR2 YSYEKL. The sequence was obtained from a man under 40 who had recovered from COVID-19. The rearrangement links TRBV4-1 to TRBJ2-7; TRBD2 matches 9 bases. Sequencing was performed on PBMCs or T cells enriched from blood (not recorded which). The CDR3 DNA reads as TGCGCCAGCAGTATTAGCGGGAGTGGATACGAGCAGTACTTC. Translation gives CASSISGSGYEQYF.